This TCR beta chain was identified in a study of beta chain features in type 1 diabetes. Expressed TCRB transcripts were sequenced after all isolated RNA was converted to cDNA. TCRdb's copy holds only in-frame clones and misses some; the assay was immunoSEQ multiplex PCR. The sample lists 300,000 to 350,000 clones, 7.5% to 9% seen once, with less than 0.5% in the top ten. After removal of 2 bases from V and 8 bases from J, the junction contained 10 bases not matched to a gene. The germline V gene encodes CDR1 SGHTA and CDR2 FQGNSA. The CDR3 length is 16 residues. Overall study results and limits: TCRB CDR3 length was moderately but significantly reduced in all four CD4+ subsets of Type 1 diabetes patients. For type 1 diabetes patients, VDJ junctions showed fewer insertions and more deletions. With patients and controls alike, PCR might favor shorter templates to an equal degree.

This clone was counted a few times. Its specificity is unknown. V usage is TRBV7-2 and J usage is TRBJ1-2, with 11 positions matching TRBD1. The TCR was taken from a woman younger than 30 in good health. Sequencing was done on a sample of central memory CD4+ T cells from blood. CDR3 DNA: TGTGCCAGCAGCTTAATACGGGACAGGGGGGACCTAGGCTACACCTTC. It translates to CASSLIRDRGDLGYTF.